Sequencing of this T cell receptor (beta chain) was carried out in a study of blood T cell repertoires in COVID-19. Authors' analysis steps: By means of reference gene primer amplification, nucleated cell counts were estimated. Assay used: immunoSEQ multiplex PCR; TCRdb lists only in-frame clones, some missing. V and J calls plus clone size are reproduced from that table; the DNA served to infer D and trimming. The table lists around 71,000 clones, about 79% of them singletons, with roughly 27% in the top ten. Germline CDR1 reads MNHNS; CDR2 reads SASEGT. The germline V and J ends were trimmed by 1 base and 4 bases, with 8 bases remaining between them. The CDR3 runs 14 residues.

Sequencing was performed on peripheral blood. The TCR comes from a man aged 65-85 years with acute or convalescent COVID-19. V usage is TRBV6-1 and J usage is TRBJ1-5; D remains unclear. This CDR3 reads CASSEDPYNQPQHF. CDR3 nucleotides: TGTGCCAGCAGTGAAGATCCGTATAATCAGCCCCAGCATTTT.